This T cell receptor beta chain was identified in a study of T cell repertoires in cytomegalovirus infection. This clonotype has a handful of counts. Its antigen is unknown. The CDR3 has 14 residues. Trimming took 2 bases from V and 0 from J, leaving 7 bases between them. Germline loops: CDR1 SNHLY, CDR2 FYNNEI. Study results and caveats: What dominated the ex vivo response were HLA-C-restricted CMV-specific TCR beta clonotypes.

TCRdb reanalysed the reads using MiXCR and keeps one entry per CDR3 protein. Seen here are 110,000 to 150,000 distinct CDR3 sequences, over 30% observed once, and the top ten hold 45% to 60%. The chain has TRBV2 and TRBJ1-2; D gene ambiguous. Sample: CD8+ T cells from cultured PBMCs, taken from culture after CMV antigen stimulation. The source of this sequence is a human donor in good health (CMV status not recorded). Some clones in this sample may be carry-over from other donors' samples. The CDR3 nucleotides read TGTGCCAGCAGTGAATACCCAGCTAACTATGGCTACACCTTC. The encoded protein is CASSEYPANYGYTF.